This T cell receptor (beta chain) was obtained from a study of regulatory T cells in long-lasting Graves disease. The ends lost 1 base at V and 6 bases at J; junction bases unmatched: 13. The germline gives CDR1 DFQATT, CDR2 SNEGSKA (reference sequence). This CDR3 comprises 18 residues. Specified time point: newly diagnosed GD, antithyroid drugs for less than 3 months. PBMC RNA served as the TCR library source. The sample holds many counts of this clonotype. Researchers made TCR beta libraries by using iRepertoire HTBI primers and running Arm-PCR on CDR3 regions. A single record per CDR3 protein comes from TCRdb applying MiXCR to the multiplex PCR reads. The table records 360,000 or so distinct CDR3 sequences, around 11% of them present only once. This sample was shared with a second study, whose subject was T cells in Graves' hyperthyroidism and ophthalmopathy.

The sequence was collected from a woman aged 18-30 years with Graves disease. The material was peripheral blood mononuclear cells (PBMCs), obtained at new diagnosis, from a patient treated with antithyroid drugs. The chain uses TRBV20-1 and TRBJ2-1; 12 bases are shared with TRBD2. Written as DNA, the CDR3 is TGCAGTGCTAGAGTTCGAGAAGGGCTAGCGGGAGGGACCAATGAGCAGTTCTTC. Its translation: CSARVREGLAGGTNEQFF.